This TCR beta chain appears in the sequencing data of a study of identical twins. In its sample, this clonotype was seen a few times. Its antigen remains unidentified. TCRdb reprocessed the 5' RACE reads via MiXCR and lists one record per CDR3 protein. The data show 200,000 to 250,000 distinct CDR3 sequences, roughly 7.5% seen once. Study-level findings and limits: Sequences that were out-of-frame, alpha and twin-shared displayed an excess of low generation probability.

The CDR3 contains 15 residues. Germline CDR1 is SGHRS and CDR2 is YFSETQ. Trimming cost V 4 bases and J 6 bases; bases outside gene matches: 12. The same specimen was also included in a second study, on yellow fever vaccine responses in identical twins.

The chain uses TRBV5-1 and TRBJ2-5; 7 bases align to TRBD1. The sequenced sample was CD8+ T cells sorted from blood. The clonotype originates from a woman aged 18 to 35 in good health. The CDR3 sequence is CASSPTIEGAQTQYF. CDR3 in DNA: TGCGCCAGCAGCCCCACAATCGAGGGGGCGCAGACCCAGTACTTC.